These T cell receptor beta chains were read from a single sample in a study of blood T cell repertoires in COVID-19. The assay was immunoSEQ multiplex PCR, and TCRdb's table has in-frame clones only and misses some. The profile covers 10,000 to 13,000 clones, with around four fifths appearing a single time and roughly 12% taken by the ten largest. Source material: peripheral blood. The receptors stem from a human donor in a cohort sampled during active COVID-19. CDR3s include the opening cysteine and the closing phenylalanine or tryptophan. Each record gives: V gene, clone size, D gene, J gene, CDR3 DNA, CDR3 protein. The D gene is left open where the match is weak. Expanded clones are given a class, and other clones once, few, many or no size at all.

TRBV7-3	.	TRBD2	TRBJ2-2	TGTGCCAGCAGCACCGGACTAGCGGGAGCCGGGGAGCTGTTTTTT	CASSTGLAGAGELFF
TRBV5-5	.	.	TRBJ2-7	TGTGCCAGCAGCTTGTCCGTTAGTAGCGAGCAGTACTTC	CASSLSVSSEQYF
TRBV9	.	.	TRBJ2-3	TGTGCCAGCGAGGGATTGAGCACAGATACGCAGTATTTT	CASEGLSTDTQYF
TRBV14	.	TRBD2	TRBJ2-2	TGTGCCAGCAGTTTTACTAGCGGGAGTAACGGGGAGCTGTTTTTT	CASSFTSGSNGELFF
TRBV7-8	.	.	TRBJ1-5	TGTGCCAGCAGCTTAGGACCAGCGGGTGGGCAGCCCCAGCATTTT	CASSLGPAGGQPQHF
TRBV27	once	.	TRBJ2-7	TGTGCCAGCTCACCCGGGATGGGATACGAGCAGTACTTC	CASSPGMGYEQYF
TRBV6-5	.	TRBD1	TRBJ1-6	TGTGCCAGCATCTTTGACAGGGGAGATTCACCCCTCCACTTT	CASIFDRGDSPLHF
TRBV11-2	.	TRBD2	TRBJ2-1	TGTGCCAGCAACCCCCGGGCGGGAGGGAGCGTGGAGCAGTTCTTC	CASNPRAGGSVEQFF
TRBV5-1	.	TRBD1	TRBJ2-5	TGCGCCAGCAGCGGAGCCGGGACAGGGACGCAAGAGACCCAGTACTTC	CASSGAGTGTQETQYF
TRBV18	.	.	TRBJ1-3	TGTGCCAGCTCACCACGTGGACAGCCGAGCTCTGGAAACACCATATATTTT	CASSPRGQPSSGNTIYF
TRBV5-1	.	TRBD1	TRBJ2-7	TGCGCCAGCAGCCCCGGACAGGGGGGACGCGAGCAGTACTTC	CASSPGQGGREQYF
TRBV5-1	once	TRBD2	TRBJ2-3	TGCGCCAGCAGCTTGGTCTCGGGAGGGGTTGGCACAGATACGCAGTATTTT	CASSLVSGGVGTDTQYF
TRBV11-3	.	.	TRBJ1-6	TGTGCCAGCAGCTCCGAAGTGTGGAGGGCCGATAGCGGTTCACCCCTCCACTTT	CASSSEVWRADSGSPLHF